The sequence of this TCR beta chain was determined in a study of regulatory T cells in long-lasting Graves disease. In the study overall: Over 5 years of antithyroid drugs plus positive TSH receptor antibodies defined persistent Graves' disease. Whole-study results and caveats: The small sample size may have reduced accuracy. Persistent patients shared more public clonotypes (about 2,900) than new patients (under 1,000). Study was limited to peripheral blood, excluding thyroid tissue.

iRepertoire HTBI primers and Arm-PCR of CDR3 regions built TCR beta libraries. TCRdb processed the multiplex PCR reads anew with MiXCR; each CDR3 protein has one entry. The data contain more than 350,000 distinct CDR3 sequences, roughly 21% of them singletons. The CDR3 has 14 amino acids. J was trimmed by 1 base and V by 8 bases; bases with no gene match: 3. Germline V gene sequence: CDR1 MDHEN, CDR2 SYDVKM. As to this clonotype: Its antigen remains unidentified.

Time point denoted: persistent/refractory GD, antithyroid drugs over 5 years with positive TRAb. PBMC-derived RNA was used for the TCR library. The material sequenced was peripheral blood mononuclear cells (PBMCs), taken when the disease was refractory, from a patient treated with antithyroid drugs. J is TRBJ1-3 and V is TRBV28; 9 bases align to TRBD1. The sequence was obtained from a female donor with Graves disease. CDR3 in DNA: TGTGCCAGCTTTGGACAGGGGTCTGGAAACACCATATATTTT. It yields the protein CASFGQGSGNTIYF. The whole variable domain, filled in from reference TRBV28 and TRBJ1-3, reads DVKVTQSSRYLVKRTGEKVFLECVQDMDHENMFWYRQDPGLGLRLIYFSYDVKMKEKGDIPEGYSVSREKKERFSLILESASTNQTSMYLCASFGQGSGNTIYFGEGSWLTVV.